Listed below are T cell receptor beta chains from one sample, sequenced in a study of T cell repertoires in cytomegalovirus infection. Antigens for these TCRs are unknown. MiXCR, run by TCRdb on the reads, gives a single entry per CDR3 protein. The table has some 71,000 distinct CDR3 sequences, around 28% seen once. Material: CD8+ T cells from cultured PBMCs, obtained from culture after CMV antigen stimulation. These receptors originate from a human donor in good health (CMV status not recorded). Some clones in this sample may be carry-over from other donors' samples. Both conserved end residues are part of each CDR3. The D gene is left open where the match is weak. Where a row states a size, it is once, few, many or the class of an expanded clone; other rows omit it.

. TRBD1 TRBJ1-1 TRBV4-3 TGCGCCAGCAGCCCCGGACAGGAGGAAAGTGAAGCTTTCTTT CASSPGQEESEAFF
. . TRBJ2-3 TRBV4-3 TGCGCCAGCAGCCAAGGTACAGCCAGCACAGATACGCAGTATTTT CASSQGTASTDTQYF
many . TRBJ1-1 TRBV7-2 TGTGCCAGCAGCTTATCCCTCTGGCCTGAAGCTTTCTTT CASSLSLWPEAFF
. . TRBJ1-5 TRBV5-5 TGTGCCAGCAGCCCGGGGGGTGCACCCCAGCATTTT CASSPGGAPQHF
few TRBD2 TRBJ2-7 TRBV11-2 TGTGCCAGCAGCCCCTGGGGGGGGGACGAGCAGTACTTC CASSPWGGDEQYF
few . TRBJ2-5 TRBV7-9 TGTGCCAGCAGCTCCGAGAAGGAGACCCAGTACTTC CASSSEKETQYF
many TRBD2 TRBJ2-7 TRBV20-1 TGCAGTGCTAGAGATAGGACTAGCGGGAGTTACGAGCAGTACTTC CSARDRTSGSYEQYF
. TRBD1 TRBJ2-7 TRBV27 TGTGCCAGCAGTTTAGGGTGGGACAGGACCTACGAGCAGTACTTC CASSLGWDRTYEQYF
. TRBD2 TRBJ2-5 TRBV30 TGTGCCTGGAGTCTCCCCGGGGGGGCTGTGGGGGAGACCCAGTACTTC CAWSLPGGAVGETQYF
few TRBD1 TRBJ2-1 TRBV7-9 TGTGCCAGCAGCCCCGGGACAGGACCCTACAATGAGCAGTTCTTC CASSPGTGPYNEQFF
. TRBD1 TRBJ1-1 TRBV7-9 TGTGCCAGCAGCTCCATACAGGGGTGGGACACTGAAGCTTTCTTT CASSSIQGWDTEAFF
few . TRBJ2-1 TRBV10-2 TGCGCCAGCAGTGAGACGTCGGGACCTTACAATGAGCAGTTCTTC CASSETSGPYNEQFF
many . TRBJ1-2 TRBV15 TGTGCCACCAGCAGAGGACGGAGCCTATATGGCTACACCTTC CATSRGRSLYGYTF
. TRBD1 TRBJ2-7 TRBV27 TGTGCCAGCAGCCCGTTACAGGGGACCGGCTACGAGCAGTACTTC CASSPLQGTGYEQYF
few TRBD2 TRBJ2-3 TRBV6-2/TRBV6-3 TGTGCCAGCAGCGAGACTGGACTAGCGGGGTCCACAGATACGCAGTATTTT CASSETGLAGSTDTQYF
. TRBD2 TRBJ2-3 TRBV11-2 TGTGCCAGCAGCTTAGAAATAGCGGGAGGCGGTGATACGCAGTATTTT CASSLEIAGGGDTQYF
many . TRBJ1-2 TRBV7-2 TGTGCCAGCAGCACTTCGCGGGATGGCTACACCTTC CASSTSRDGYTF
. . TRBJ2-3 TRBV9 TGTGCCAGCAGCGTAGGAGGGGGGGGTGCAGATACGCAGTATTTT CASSVGGGGADTQYF
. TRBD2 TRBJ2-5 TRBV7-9 TGTGCCAGCAGCTTACCCACGCGGGGGGTCCACCAAGAGACCCAGTACTTC CASSLPTRGVHQETQYF
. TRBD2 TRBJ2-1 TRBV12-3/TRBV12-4 TGTGCCAGCAGCCATATAGGGACTAGCGGGAGCGATGAGCAGTTCTTC CASSHIGTSGSDEQFF
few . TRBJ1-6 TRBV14 TGTGCCAGCAGCCAAAACTACGATTCACCCCTCCACTTT CASSQNYDSPLHF
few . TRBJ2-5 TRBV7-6 TGTGCCAGCACCACACCCCCCGAGACCCAGTACTTC CASTTPPETQYF
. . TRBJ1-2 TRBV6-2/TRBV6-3 TGTGCCAGCAAGACAAGGGGAAGCATGTATGGCTACACCTTC CASKTRGSMYGYTF
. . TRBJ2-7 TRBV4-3 TGCGCCAGCAGCCAAGAGGTGAGTCGAGGGAGCGCCTACGAGCAGTACTTC CASSQEVSRGSAYEQYF
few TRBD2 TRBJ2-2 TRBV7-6 TGTGCCAGCAGCTGGGGACTAGCGAACACCGGGGAGCTGTTTTTT CASSWGLANTGELFF
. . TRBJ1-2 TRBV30 TGTGCCTGGAGTGTACTTAATAACTATGGCTACACCTTC CAWSVLNNYGYTF
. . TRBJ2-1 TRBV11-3 TGTGCCAGCAGCCCCTCGGGGGCAGAGCAGTTCTTC CASSPSGAEQFF
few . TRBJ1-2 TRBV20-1 TGCAGTGCTATCAGGGGTGGCTACACCTTC CSAIRGGYTF
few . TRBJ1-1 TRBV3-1 TGTGCCAGCAGCCTTTCGGGATCTGAAGTAGCTGAAGCTTTCTTT CASSLSGSEVAEAFF
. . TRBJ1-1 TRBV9 TGTGCCAGCAGCCCCCGTGCAGGGGTGAACACTGAAGCTTTCTTT CASSPRAGVNTEAFF
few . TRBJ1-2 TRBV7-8 TGTGCCAGCAGCCCACCGGGAGGGCGAGCTGGGGGCTACACCTTC CASSPPGGRAGGYTF
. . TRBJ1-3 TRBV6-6 TGTGCCAGCAGTTACCAGGGACAAAGAAACACCATATATTTT CASSYQGQRNTIYF
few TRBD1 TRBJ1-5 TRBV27 TGTGCCAGCAGGGGTGTTGGGACAGGGGGCCCAAATCAGCCCCAGCATTTT CASRGVGTGGPNQPQHF
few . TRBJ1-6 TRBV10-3 TGTGCCGTCAGGAAAGGCATTTCCCTCCACTTT CAVRKGISLHF
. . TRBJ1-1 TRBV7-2 TGTGCCAGCAGCTCAGGGACGTATGAAGCTTTCTTT CASSSGTYEAFF
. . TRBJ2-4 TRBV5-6 TGTGCCAGCAGCTTGGGGCAGGGTATGGACATTCAGTACTTC CASSLGQGMDIQYF
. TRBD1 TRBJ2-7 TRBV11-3 TGTGCCAGCAGCTTAATGGGACAGGGGATCGACGAGCAGTACTTC CASSLMGQGIDEQYF
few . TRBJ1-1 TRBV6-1 TGTGCCAGCAGTGGGGTCCCGGGACGGTGGAACACTGAAGCTTTCTTT CASSGVPGRWNTEAFF
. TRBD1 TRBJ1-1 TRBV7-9 TGTGCCAGCAGGGAGACAGGGGCGGACGAAGCTTTCTTT CASRETGADEAFF
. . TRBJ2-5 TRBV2 TGTGCCAGCAGTGATAGTGGAGAAGAGACCCAGTACTTC CASSDSGEETQYF
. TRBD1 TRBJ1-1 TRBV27 TGTGCCAGCAGTCTTGAGACAGGGAGTATCGGAACTGAAGCTTTCTTT CASSLETGSIGTEAFF
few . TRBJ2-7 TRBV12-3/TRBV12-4 TGTGCCAGCCGTACAGGATACTCCTACGAGCAGTACTTC CASRTGYSYEQYF
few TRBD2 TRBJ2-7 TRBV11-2 TGTGCCAGCAGCTTTTCCACTAGCGGGAGTAATTACGAGCAGTACTTC CASSFSTSGSNYEQYF
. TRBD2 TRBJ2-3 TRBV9 TGTGCCAGCAGCGTAGAGGTTGGCGGGGGGGCCACAGATACGCAGTATTTT CASSVEVGGGATDTQYF
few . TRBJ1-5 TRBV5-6 TGTGCCAGCAGCTTGGCCGGGACAATCAACGGCAATCAGCCCCAGCATTTT CASSLAGTINGNQPQHF
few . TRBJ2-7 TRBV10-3 TGTGCCATCAGTGAGCTCTGGCAATCCGGGGACTACGAGCAGTACTTC CAISELWQSGDYEQYF
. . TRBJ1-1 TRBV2 TGTGCCAGCAGGTTCCTGGCAGGCACTGAAGCTTTCTTT CASRFLAGTEAFF
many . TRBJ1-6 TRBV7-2 TGTGCCAGCAGCCTAAACTACAGGGTAAAGAATTCACCCCTCCACTTT CASSLNYRVKNSPLHF
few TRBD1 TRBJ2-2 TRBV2 TGTGCCAGCAGCCTAATAGTCAGGGGGAAAGAAAGCCCCGGGGAGCTGTTTTTT CASSLIVRGKESPGELFF
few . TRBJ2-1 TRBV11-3 TGTGCCAGCAGCTTAGAAGAACAGGGTGCCCATGAGCAGTTCTTC CASSLEEQGAHEQFF
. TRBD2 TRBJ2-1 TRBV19 TGTGCCAGTAGCCAAGGACTAGCGGGACCTGAGCAGTTCTTC CASSQGLAGPEQFF
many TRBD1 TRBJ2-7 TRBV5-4 TGTGCCAGCAGCTTCTCCGGGACAGGGAGCGAGCAGTACTTC CASSFSGTGSEQYF
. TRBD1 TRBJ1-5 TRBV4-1 TGCGCCAGCAGCCAAGAGACAGGGGGCCCTCGGGAGCAGCCCCAGCATTTT CASSQETGGPREQPQHF
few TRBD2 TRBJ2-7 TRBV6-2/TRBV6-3 TGTGCCAGCAGTTACCCCCGACTAGCGGGACAAGGCTACGAGCAGTACTTC CASSYPRLAGQGYEQYF
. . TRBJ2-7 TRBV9 TGTGCCAGCAGCGCCACCACAAGAGCCTACGAGCAGTACTTC CASSATTRAYEQYF